One T cell receptor (beta chain) is described in this entry. Antigen specificity is unknown. Data came from immunoSEQ multiplex PCR; TCRdb stores just in-frame clones and leaves some out. The sample shows 2 million to 2.5 million clones, 85% to 95% of them seen only once. These data come from a study of shared clonotypes between healthy human individuals. Study at large: Donors consisted of a couple of women and a few men between 18 and 49.

The V end lost 4 bases, the J end lost 6 bases, and 10 bases lay between the germline ends. This CDR3 has 13 residues. The V gene's germline CDR1 is WNHNN and CDR2 SYGVQD (reference sequence). Study-level findings and limits: Lower generation probabilities were found for non-shared clonotypes than for those shared by all four donors.

The chain is built from TRBV10-1 and TRBJ2-1; D is tentatively TRBD1 or TRBD2 (5 bases each). Input material: naive CD4+ T cells from PBMCs. The sample's subset: CD45RA+ positively selected. This sequence originates from a man younger than 35 in good health. Some clones in this sample may be carry-over from other donors' samples. The CDR3 coding sequence is TGCGCCAGCAGTGGGGGACGGATCAATGAGCAGTTCTTC. Its protein product is CASSGGRINEQFF.